These 29 T cell receptor beta chains originate from one sample sequenced in a study of identical twins. One entry per CDR3 protein results from TCRdb running MiXCR on the 5' RACE reads. This sample yields 510,000 or so distinct CDR3 sequences, of which roughly 15% are seen a single time; 0.44% belongs to the top ten. Another study also made use of these data, one on yellow fever vaccine responses in identical twins.

The sequencing sample was made of CD4+ T cells sorted from blood. These receptors were obtained from a woman between 18 and 29 years old in good health.

The chain couples TRBV24-1 to TRBJ2-5; 14 bases are shared with TRBD2. The CDR3 totals 18 residues. Germline V CDR1 and CDR2: KGHDR, SFDVKD. The J segment lost 1 base and the V segment lost 4 bases, leaving 7 bases of the junction unmatched. The CDR3 loop reads CATSDSSTSGRVQETQYF. The DNA for the CDR3 is TGTGCCACCAGTGACTCCTCGACTAGCGGGAGGGTCCAAGAGACCCAGTACTTC.

This chain links TRBV2 with TRBJ2-3; the D gene is possibly TRBD2 (6 bases). Between the trimmed V and J ends, which lost 4 bases and 0 bases, there was a span of 8 bases. There are 14 residues in the CDR3. Germline V gene lookup returns CDR1 SNHLY and CDR2 FYNNEI. The CDR3 loop is CASSGGRSTDTQYF. In nucleotides, the CDR3 is TGTGCCAGCAGTGGGGGGAGGAGCACAGATACGCAGTATTTT.

This chain connects TRBV27 to TRBJ2-3, with TRBD2 identical over 9 bases. Trimming took 0 bases from V and 1 from J; bases not matched to a gene: 2. Germline V gene sequence: CDR1 MNHEY, CDR2 SMNVEV (reference sequence). The CDR3 has 16 residues. The DNA of the CDR3 is TGTGCCAGCAGTTTATCGACTAGCGGACGCACAGATACGCAGTATTTT. Translation gives CASSLSTSGRTDTQYF.

This clonotype occurred many times. The rearrangement joins TRBV12-3 or TRBV12-4 to TRBJ2-1, with a weak D call TRBD2 (6 bases). The CDR3 is 12 amino acids. V lost 8 bases, J lost 2 bases, and 7 bases lay in between. The CDR3 here is CASGGTYNEQFF. The CDR3 DNA follows: TGTGCCAGCGGCGGGACCTACAATGAGCAGTTCTTC.

The table lists this clonotype with a few counts. This sequence joins TRBV29-1 and TRBJ1-1, with a tentative D call TRBD1 (6 bases). V was trimmed by 1 base and J by 5 bases, leaving 11 bases between them. CDR1 is SQVTM, CDR2 ANQGSEA, per germline. The CDR3 contains 13 residues. CDR3 nucleotide sequence: TGCAGCGTTGAAGCAGGGGTAGGGACTGAAGCTTTCTTT. This encodes CSVEAGVGTEAFF.

This clonotype was found a few times. This chain uses TRBV28 with TRBJ2-1, with 9 bases aligning to TRBD2. V trimming: 2 bases; J trimming: 6 bases; junction bases outside the gene matches: 5. The CDR3 length is 15 residues. Germline V gives CDR1 MDHEN, CDR2 SYDVKM. CDR3 sequence reads: CASSLTGLAFNEQFF. DNA for the CDR3: TGTGCCAGCAGTTTAACGGGACTAGCTTTCAATGAGCAGTTCTTC.

This clonotype was observed a few times. The V and J genes are TRBV12-3 or TRBV12-4 and TRBJ2-3; no clear D gene. CDR3 length equals 15 residues. The V end was cut by 1 base, the J end by 0 bases, with 8 bases between. CDR3 in DNA: TGTGCCAGCAGTTTAGGGGAAACTAGCACAGATACGCAGTATTTT. Protein: CASSLGETSTDTQYF.

This clonotype has a handful of counts. J is TRBJ2-2 and V is TRBV18, with 7 bases aligning to TRBD1. V shed 3 bases and J 1 base; nucleotides not matched to a gene: 5. CDR1 is KGHSH, CDR2 LQKENI, per germline. This CDR3 is built from 16 residues. The CDR3, as DNA: TGTGCCAGCTCACCCAACAGGGGCCGGAACACCGGGGAGCTGTTTTTT. Translation: CASSPNRGRNTGELFF.

The J gene is TRBJ2-5, the V gene TRBV29-1; 7 bases line up with TRBD2. Germline loops: CDR1 SQVTM, CDR2 ANQGSEA. With V trimmed by 8 bases and J by 5 bases, 14 bases remained unmatched. The CDR3 contains 14 residues. The CDR3 nucleotides read TGCAGCCTTCTAAGGGCGGGAGCGGGCGAGACCCAGTACTTC. It codes for CSLLRAGAGETQYF.

This clonotype was counted a single time. Sequence at one end of the junction differs from germline and may be a read error. V is TRBV6-5 and J is TRBJ2-2; the D gene is possibly TRBD1 (6 bases). CDR3 length equals 15 residues. Per germline, CDR1 MNHEY and CDR2 SVGAGI. CDR3 nucleotide sequence: TGTGCCTGCAGTTACCTTGGGGGCGGAACCGGGGAGCTGTTTTTT. As protein: CACSYLGGGTGELFF.

The rearrangement uses TRBV5-1 and TRBJ1-6; D call uncertain. Trimming took off 1 base at V and 8 bases at J, with 7 bases between the two ends. In germline, CDR1 is SGHRS, CDR2 YFSETQ. The length of the CDR3 is 13 residues. The CDR3 sequence: CASSLQWDSPLHF. The CDR3 nucleotides read TGCGCCAGCAGCTTGCAATGGGATTCACCCCTCCACTTT.

This clonotype was observed a few times. The chain combines TRBV3-1 with TRBJ2-1; 7 bases are shared with TRBD2. The CDR3 covers 17 residues. Trimming at V came to 1 base and at J to 3 bases, leaving 9 bases not matched to a gene. The germline V gene has CDR1 LGHDT and CDR2 YNNKEL (reference sequence). The CDR3 is CASSQVGRERGYNEQFF. The CDR3 DNA is TGTGCCAGCAGCCAAGTTGGGAGGGAGCGGGGCTACAATGAGCAGTTCTTC.

The chain has TRBV7-8 and TRBJ2-1; TRBD2 aligns across 15 bases. Germline trimming cut 2 bases from V and 5 bases from J; bases unmatched to any gene: 7. The germline CDR1 and CDR2 sequences are SGHVS and FQNEAQ. The CDR3 has 18 residues. The CDR3 sequence: CASSLRTSGGALHNEQFF. DNA of the CDR3: TGTGCCAGCAGCTTAAGGACTAGCGGGGGGGCGTTACACAATGAGCAGTTCTTC.

Many counts were recorded for this clonotype. This chain uses TRBV29-1 with TRBJ2-1; D may be TRBD2 (5 bases). The CDR3 is 16 residues long. CDR1 SQVTM and CDR2 ANQGSEA come from the germline V gene. The V gene lost 4 bases and the J gene lost 0 bases, with 16 bases spanning the gap. CDR3 sequence reads: CSVAPGKGSSYNEQFF. CDR3 coding DNA: TGCAGCGTTGCTCCCGGGAAAGGCAGCTCCTACAATGAGCAGTTCTTC.

This clonotype has ten or more counts. CDR3 amino acids: CASSSQGHANTEAFF. The CDR3, as DNA: TGTGCCAGCAGCTCCCAGGGACATGCGAACACTGAAGCTTTCTTT. The chain links TRBV7-9 to TRBJ1-1; perhaps TRBD1 as D (6 bases). CDR1 is SEHNR and CDR2 is FQNEAQ in the germline V gene (reference sequence). Trimming shortened V by 4 bases and J by 1 base, and 13 bases separated the two germline ends. CDR3 size: 15 residues.

This clonotype has only a few counts. V is TRBV19 and J is TRBJ2-5; D is perhaps TRBD1 (6 bases). The V end lost 6 bases, the J end lost 4 bases, and 15 bases lay between the germline ends. The CDR3 has 14 residues. From germline, CDR1 is LNHDA and CDR2 SQIVND (reference sequence). Written as DNA, the CDR3 is TGTGCCAGTAGGAAAAGCCGGGACACAGAGACCCAGTACTTC. This gives the protein CASRKSRDTETQYF.

The rearrangement uses TRBV10-2 and TRBJ2-7; 14 bases line up with TRBD2. The CDR3 contains 18 residues. Germline CDR1 and CDR2: WSHSY and SAAADI. Trimming at V came to 6 bases and at J to 2 bases, leaving 12 bases not matched to a gene. The CDR3: CASSHPGTSGRWAYEQYF. The CDR3, as DNA: TGCGCCAGCAGCCATCCCGGGACTAGCGGGAGATGGGCCTACGAGCAGTACTTC.

This clonotype was recorded a few times. This chain uses TRBV5-1 with TRBJ2-3, with 7 bases aligning to TRBD2. Trimming at V came to 7 bases and at J to 3 bases, leaving 11 bases not matched to a gene. The germline gives CDR1 SGHRS, CDR2 YFSETQ. This CDR3 contains 15 residues. CDR3 region: CASGEAGIETDTQYF. For the CDR3, the DNA is TGCGCCAGCGGTGAAGCGGGGATTGAAACAGATACGCAGTATTTT.

This clonotype was seen ten or more times. The chain is built from TRBV12-3 or TRBV12-4 and TRBJ1-1; 7 positions match TRBD1. The CDR3 consists of 14 residues. Losses at the gene ends were 2 bases for V and 6 bases for J; bases not matched to a gene: 6. The CDR3 region is CASSLPTGMAEAFF. CDR3 DNA sequence: TGTGCCAGCAGTTTACCGACAGGGATGGCTGAAGCTTTCTTT.

In this sample, this clonotype turned up many times. The chain carries TRBV20-1 and TRBJ1-1; D not resolved. The germline V gene encodes CDR1 DFQATT and CDR2 SNEGSKA (reference sequence). There are 13 residues in the CDR3. Trimming took 3 bases from V and 0 from J, leaving 8 bases between them. The CDR3 loop is CSASLHVNTEAFF. The CDR3 DNA reads TGCAGTGCTAGCCTACATGTGAACACTGAAGCTTTCTTT.

The J gene is TRBJ1-1, the V gene TRBV29-1; 8 nucleotides agree with TRBD1. The CDR3 covers 13 residues. The germline CDR1 and CDR2 sequences are SQVTM and ANQGSEA. The J segment lost 3 bases and the V segment lost 4 bases, leaving 4 bases of the junction unmatched. The CDR3 loop reads CSVAQTGDTEAFF. CDR3 bases: TGCAGCGTTGCCCAGACAGGGGACACTGAAGCTTTCTTT.

In its sample, this clonotype was seen a few times. The chain joins TRBV29-1 to TRBJ1-2; 7 bases align to TRBD1. The V gene's germline CDR1 is SQVTM and CDR2 ANQGSEA. CDR3 length equals 12 residues. The J segment lost 8 bases and the V segment lost 8 bases, leaving 11 bases of the junction unmatched. The CDR3 DNA is TGCAGCACTGTAGACAGGGCGCGGGGCTACACCTTC. Translation gives CSTVDRARGYTF.

A few counts support this clonotype. V gene TRBV28 combines with J gene TRBJ2-4; D is unclear. The CDR3 has 13 amino acids. CDR1 and CDR2 (germline): MDHEN, SYDVKM. The V gene lost 4 bases and the J gene lost 1 base, with 5 bases spanning the gap. CDR3: CASSSGAKNIQYF. In nucleotides, the CDR3 is TGTGCCAGCAGTTCGGGTGCCAAAAACATTCAGTACTTC. The variable domain in full, completed from reference TRBV28 and TRBJ2-4, reads DVKVTQSSRYLVKRTGEKVFLECVQDMDHENMFWYRQDPGLGLRLIYFSYDVKMKEKGDIPEGYSVSREKKERFSLILESASTNQTSMYLCASSSGAKNIQYFGAGTRLSVL.

CDR3 in amino acids: CASSFRSGAGANYGYTF. In DNA form, the CDR3 reads TGCGCCAGCAGCTTTCGCTCGGGAGCCGGGGCTAACTATGGCTACACCTTC. The rearrangement links TRBV5-1 to TRBJ1-2; D is ambiguous. The CDR3 contains 17 residues. V lost 2 bases and J lost 0, with 17 bases in between. Per the germline V gene, CDR1 is SGHRS and CDR2 is YFSETQ.

This clonotype was found a few times. The V gene is TRBV3-1, the J gene TRBJ2-7; 9 bases are a match to TRBD2. V was pared by 5 bases and J by 5 bases, with 7 bases of the junction left unmatched. There are 14 residues in the CDR3. CDR1 LGHDT and CDR2 YNNKEL come from the germline V gene (reference sequence). The CDR3 DNA reads as TGTGCCAGCAGCTTTAGCGGGAGAGTCCACGAGCAGTACTTC. This gives the protein CASSFSGRVHEQYF.

CDR3 sequence: CASSERSGDYNEQFF. The CDR3 DNA follows: TGTGCCAGCAGTGAAAGGTCGGGGGATTACAATGAGCAGTTCTTC. The gene calls are TRBV6-1 and TRBJ2-1, with D possibly being TRBD2 (6 bases). Between the trimmed V and J ends, which lost 2 bases and 4 bases, there was a span of 12 bases. The CDR3 consists of 15 residues. Germline V lookup: CDR1 MNHNS, CDR2 SASEGT.

Only a few counts were recorded for this clonotype. The V gene is TRBV5-1, the J gene TRBJ1-6; no definite D call. The CDR3 totals 14 residues. The V end was cut by 2 bases, the J end by 5 bases, with 8 bases between. Germline loops: CDR1 SGHRS, CDR2 YFSETQ. The CDR3 here is CASSLPADNSPLHF. The DNA of the CDR3 is TGCGCCAGCAGCTTACCAGCCGATAATTCACCCCTCCACTTT. Full variable domain (outside the CDR3, taken from reference TRBV5-1 and TRBJ1-6): KAGVTQTPRYLIKTRGQQVTLSCSPISGHRSVSWYQQTPGQGLQFLFEYFSETQRNKGNFPGRFSGRQFSNSRSEMNVSTLELGDSALYLCASSLPADNSPLHFGNGTRLTVT.

V is TRBV11-2 and J is TRBJ1-1, with 9 bases lining up with TRBD1. The CDR3 is 14 amino acids. Trimming took 2 bases from V and 4 from J; bases not matched to a gene: 2. The germline V gene has CDR1 SGHAT and CDR2 FQNNGV. This chain's CDR3 is CASSLLTGGTEAFF. The CDR3 bases are TGTGCCAGCAGCTTACTGACAGGGGGCACTGAAGCTTTCTTT.

This clonotype was counted between two and nine times. V usage is TRBV6-2 or TRBV6-3 and J usage is TRBJ2-2; perhaps TRBD1 as D (6 bases). Per the germline V gene, CDR1 is MNHEY and CDR2 is SVGEGT. The ends were cut back, 6 bases at V and 4 bases at J, with 9 bases in the middle. This CDR3 is 13 amino acids long. This CDR3 reads CASRGGITGELFF. As DNA, the CDR3 is TGTGCCAGCAGAGGGGGTATCACCGGGGAGCTGTTTTTT.